This paragraph covers one T cell receptor beta chain sequence. Its antigen is as yet unknown. Germline V CDR1 and CDR2: MNHNS, SASEGT. V was shortened by 7 bases and J by 0 bases, with 7 bases between the two germline ends. The CDR3 spans 13 residues. Profiling relied on immunoSEQ multiplex PCR, and the TCRdb table lists in-frame clones only, not all of them. Of fewer than 150,000 clones in the sample, 90% to 95% are singletons; the top ten hold around 0.16%. This sample is part of a study of graft-versus-host responses after intestinal transplantation. Study-level information: Each patient got anti-thymocyte globulin induction, then tacrolimus and steroids for around 3 years. Study-wide points: In patients with graft-donor T cell macrochimerism, allograft graft-versus-host to host-versus-graft clonal ratios were high.

The TCR sequence derives from a human donor who received an intestinal transplant. This sequence joins TRBV6-1 and TRBJ1-5, with D uncertain. The source was unstimulated CD4+ T cells sorted from spleen or lymph node cells, collected before intestinal transplant. The CDR3 coding sequence is TGTGCCAGCAACCTTAATAGCAATCAGCCCCAGCATTTT. As protein: CASNLNSNQPQHF.